What follows is one T cell receptor beta chain and its context. Its antigen remains unknown. This sample stems from a study of persistence of HIV-infected CD4 T cells. The stimulus was lysate of CMV-infected fibroblasts, around 11 ug/mL. Memory cells lacking CD40L and CD69 with high CD45RO were sorted. The V and J ends lost 3 bases and 4 bases respectively, with 8 bases between them. The germline V gene has CDR1 DFQATT and CDR2 SNEGSKA (reference sequence). The CDR3 covers 12 residues. Sequencing used immunoSEQ version 4 in survey mode. Produced via immunoSEQ multiplex PCR; TCRdb's table is partial and in-frame only. The sample has about 33,000 clones; around 76% are singletons.

The receptor comes from an adult woman with HIV who was CMV-seropositive. The sample here was CD4+ T cells sorted from PBMCs after approximately 19-hour stimulation, taken from a patient who received antiretroviral therapy. This chain connects TRBV20-1 to TRBJ2-3, with D hard to call. The CDR3 DNA follows: TGCAGTGCTAGTTATTGGGCAGATACGCAGTATTTT. This gives the protein CSASYWADTQYF.